This record looks at one T cell receptor beta chain sequence and its context. Its antigen is currently unknown. Libraries were prepared by immunoSEQ multiplex PCR; TCRdb keeps only in-frame clonotypes and omits some of them. The data contain 35,000 to 45,000 clones, around 84% of them singletons. Described time point: peripheral blood 6 weeks after treatment start. This entry belongs to a study of PD-L1 blockade in urothelial cancer. Study background: Of about 30 patients, twenty-five were males with bladder-origin urothelial cancer. A median blood sample held about 140,000 T cells and more than 80,000 unique TCRs. Enrolled patients had been treated previously with 0 to 3 chemotherapy regimens.

The study's findings and limits: Enhanced expansion of tumor-associated blood clones at 3 weeks characterized durable-benefit patients.

Germline CDR1 is SGHRS and CDR2 is YFSETQ. V was pared by 2 bases and J by 4 bases, with 9 bases between. CDR3 length: 13 amino acids. The rearrangement links TRBV5-1 to TRBJ1-2; unclear D gene. This TCR was recovered from a man in his 70s with urothelial cancer. Sequenced here: PBMCs, sampled around atezolizumab (anti-PD-L1) treatment. CDR3 sequence (DNA): TGCGCCAGCAGCTTAGACAAGAGCTATGGCTACACCTTC. Residues: CASSLDKSYGYTF.